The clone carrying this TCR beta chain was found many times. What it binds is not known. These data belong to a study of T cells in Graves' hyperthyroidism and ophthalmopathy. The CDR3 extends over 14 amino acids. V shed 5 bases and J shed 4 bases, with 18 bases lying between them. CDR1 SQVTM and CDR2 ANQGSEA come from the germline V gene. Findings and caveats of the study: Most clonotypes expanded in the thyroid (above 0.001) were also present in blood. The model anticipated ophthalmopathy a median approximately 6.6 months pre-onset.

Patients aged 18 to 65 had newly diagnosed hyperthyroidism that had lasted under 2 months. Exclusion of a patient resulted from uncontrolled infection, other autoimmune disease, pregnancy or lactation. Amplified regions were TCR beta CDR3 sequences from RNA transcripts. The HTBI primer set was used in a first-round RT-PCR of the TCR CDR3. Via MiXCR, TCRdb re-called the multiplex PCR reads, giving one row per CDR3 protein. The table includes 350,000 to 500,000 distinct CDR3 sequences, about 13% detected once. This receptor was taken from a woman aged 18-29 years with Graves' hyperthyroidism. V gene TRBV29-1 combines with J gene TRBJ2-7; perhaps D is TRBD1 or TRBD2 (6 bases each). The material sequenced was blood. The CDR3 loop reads CSVPRGGSLYEQYF. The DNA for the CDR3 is TGCAGCGTTCCCAGGGGAGGAAGCCTGTACGAGCAGTACTTC.